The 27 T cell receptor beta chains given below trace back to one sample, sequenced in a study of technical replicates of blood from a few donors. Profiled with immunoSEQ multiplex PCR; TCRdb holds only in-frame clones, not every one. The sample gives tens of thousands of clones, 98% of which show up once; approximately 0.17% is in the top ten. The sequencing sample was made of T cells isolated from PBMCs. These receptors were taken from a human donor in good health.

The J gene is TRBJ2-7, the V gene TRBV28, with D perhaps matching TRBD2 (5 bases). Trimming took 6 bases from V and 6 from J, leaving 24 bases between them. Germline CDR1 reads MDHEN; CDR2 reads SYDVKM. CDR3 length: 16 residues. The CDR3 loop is CASSGLRPGPLREQYF. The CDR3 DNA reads TGTGCCAGCAGCGGACTTCGCCCTGGCCCACTTCGCGAGCAGTACTTC.

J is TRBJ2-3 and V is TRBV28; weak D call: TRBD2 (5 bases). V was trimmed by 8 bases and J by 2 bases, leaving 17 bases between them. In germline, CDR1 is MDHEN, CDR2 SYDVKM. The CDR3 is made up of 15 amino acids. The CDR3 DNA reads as TGTGCCAGCCGAACCATAGGAGGTTTCACAGATACGCAGTATTTT. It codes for CASRTIGGFTDTQYF.

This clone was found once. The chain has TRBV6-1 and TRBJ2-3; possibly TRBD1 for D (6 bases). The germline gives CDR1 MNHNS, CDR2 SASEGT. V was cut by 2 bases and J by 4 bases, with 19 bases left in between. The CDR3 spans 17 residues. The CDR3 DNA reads TGTGCCAGCAGTGAATTGGGTGGGGGCTTCGAGCCAGATACGCAGTATTTT. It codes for CASSELGGGFEPDTQYF.

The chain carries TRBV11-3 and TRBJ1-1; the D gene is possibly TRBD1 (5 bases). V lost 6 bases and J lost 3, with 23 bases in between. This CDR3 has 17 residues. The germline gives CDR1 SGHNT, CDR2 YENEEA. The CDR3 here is CASSSQEGPGIHTEAFF. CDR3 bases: TGTGCCAGCAGTTCACAAGAAGGCCCAGGGATTCACACTGAAGCTTTCTTT.

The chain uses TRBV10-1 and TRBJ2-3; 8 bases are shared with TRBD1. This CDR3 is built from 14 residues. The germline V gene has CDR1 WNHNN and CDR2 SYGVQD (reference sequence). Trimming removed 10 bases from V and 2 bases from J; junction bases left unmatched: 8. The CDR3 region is CATKGDRITDTQYF. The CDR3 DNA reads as TGCGCCACCAAAGGGGACAGGATCACAGATACGCAGTATTTT.

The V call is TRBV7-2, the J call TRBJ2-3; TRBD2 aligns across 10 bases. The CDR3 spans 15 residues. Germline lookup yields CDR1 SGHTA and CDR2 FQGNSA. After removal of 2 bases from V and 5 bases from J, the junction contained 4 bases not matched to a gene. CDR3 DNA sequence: TGTGCCAGCAGCTTAAGGGTAGCGGGAGGAGATACGCAGTATTTT. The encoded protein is CASSLRVAGGDTQYF.

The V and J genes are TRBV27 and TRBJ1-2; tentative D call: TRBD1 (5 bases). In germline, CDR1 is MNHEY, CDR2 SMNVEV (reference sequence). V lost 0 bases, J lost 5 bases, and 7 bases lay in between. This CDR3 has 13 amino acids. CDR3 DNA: TGTGCCAGCAGTTTATCGCAGGGTTATGGCTACACCTTC. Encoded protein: CASSLSQGYGYTF.

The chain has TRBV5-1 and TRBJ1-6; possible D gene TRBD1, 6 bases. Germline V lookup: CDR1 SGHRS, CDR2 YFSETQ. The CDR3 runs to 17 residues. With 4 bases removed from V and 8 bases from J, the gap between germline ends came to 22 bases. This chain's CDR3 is CASSRAHEGGAHSPLHF. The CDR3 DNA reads TGCGCCAGCAGCCGTGCTCATGAAGGGGGTGCCCATTCACCCCTCCACTTT. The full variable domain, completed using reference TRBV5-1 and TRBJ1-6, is KAGVTQTPRYLIKTRGQQVTLSCSPISGHRSVSWYQQTPGQGLQFLFEYFSETQRNKGNFPGRFSGRQFSNSRSEMNVSTLELGDSALYLCASSRAHEGGAHSPLHFGNGTRLTVT.

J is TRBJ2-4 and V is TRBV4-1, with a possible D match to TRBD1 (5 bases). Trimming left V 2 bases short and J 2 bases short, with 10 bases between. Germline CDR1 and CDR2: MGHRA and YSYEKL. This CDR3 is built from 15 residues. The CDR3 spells CASSQLGLSKNIQYF. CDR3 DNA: TGCGCCAGCAGCCAATTGGGGCTCTCCAAAAACATTCAGTACTTC.

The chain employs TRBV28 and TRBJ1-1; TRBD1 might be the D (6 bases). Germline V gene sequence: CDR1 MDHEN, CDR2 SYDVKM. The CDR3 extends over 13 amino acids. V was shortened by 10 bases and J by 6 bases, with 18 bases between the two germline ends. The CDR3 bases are TGTGCCACCCCCGGGGAGGGGGGGGCTGAAGCTTTCTTT. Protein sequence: CATPGEGGAEAFF.

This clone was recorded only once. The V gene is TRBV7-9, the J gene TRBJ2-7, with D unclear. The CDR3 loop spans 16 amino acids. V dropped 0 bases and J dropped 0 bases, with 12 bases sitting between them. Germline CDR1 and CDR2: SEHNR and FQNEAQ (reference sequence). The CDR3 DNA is TGTGCCAGCAGCTTAGCCGCGAGCTTAAGCTCCTACGAGCAGTACTTC. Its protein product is CASSLAASLSSYEQYF.

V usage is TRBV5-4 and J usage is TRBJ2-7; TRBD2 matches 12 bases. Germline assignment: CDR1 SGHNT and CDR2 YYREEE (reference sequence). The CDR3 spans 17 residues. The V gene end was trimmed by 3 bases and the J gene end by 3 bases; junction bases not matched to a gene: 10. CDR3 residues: CASSSGLAGASRYEQYF. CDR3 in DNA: TGTGCCAGCAGCTCGGGACTAGCGGGTGCAAGTCGCTACGAGCAGTACTTC.

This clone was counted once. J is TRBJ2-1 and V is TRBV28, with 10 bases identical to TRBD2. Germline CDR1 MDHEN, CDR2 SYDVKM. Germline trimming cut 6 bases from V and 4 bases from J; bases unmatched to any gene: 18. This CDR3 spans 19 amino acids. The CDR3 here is CASSHSGRTGTSEYNEQFF. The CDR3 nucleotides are TGTGCCAGCAGCCACAGCGGGAGAACCGGGACTAGCGAGTACAATGAGCAGTTCTTC.

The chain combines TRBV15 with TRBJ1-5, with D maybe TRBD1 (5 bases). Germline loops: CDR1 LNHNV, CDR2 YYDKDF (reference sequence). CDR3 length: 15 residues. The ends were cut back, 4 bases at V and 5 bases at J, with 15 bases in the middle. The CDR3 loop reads CATSTGRAGDQPQHF. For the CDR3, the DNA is TGTGCCACCAGCACGGGCAGGGCTGGTGATCAGCCCCAGCATTTT.

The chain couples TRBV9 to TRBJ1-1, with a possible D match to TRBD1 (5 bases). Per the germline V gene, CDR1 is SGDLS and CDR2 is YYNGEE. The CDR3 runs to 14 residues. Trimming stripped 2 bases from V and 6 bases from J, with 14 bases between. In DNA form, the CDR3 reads TGTGCCAGCAGCGTGGGGGGGAGACCCTCTGAAGCTTTCTTT. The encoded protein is CASSVGGRPSEAFF.

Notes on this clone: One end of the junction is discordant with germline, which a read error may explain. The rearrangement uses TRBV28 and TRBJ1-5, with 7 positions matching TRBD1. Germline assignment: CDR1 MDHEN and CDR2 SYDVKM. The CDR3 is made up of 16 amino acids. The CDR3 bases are TGTGCCAGCAGGGCCGGGGGACAGATTTTGAATCGGCCCCAGCATTTT. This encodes CASRAGGQILNRPQHF.

The CDR3 sequence is CASSKDRNPNSNQPQHF. DNA for the CDR3: TGTGCCAGCAGTAAAGACAGAAATCCCAATAGCAATCAGCCCCAGCATTTT. The rearrangement uses TRBV6-1 and TRBJ1-5; maybe TRBD1 (5 bases). The CDR3 has 17 amino acids. Germline-derived CDR1 and CDR2 are MNHNS and SASEGT. Between the trimmed V and J ends, which lost 5 bases and 0 bases, there was a span of 17 bases.

CDR3 region: CASSLVGTSGRAPYEQYF. In DNA, the CDR3 is TGCGCCAGCAGCTTGGTGGGCACTAGCGGGAGGGCCCCCTACGAGCAGTACTTC. V gene TRBV5-1 combines with J gene TRBJ2-7; 13 bases agree with TRBD2. The junction had 8 bases not matched to a gene; V was cut back by 0 bases and J by 2 bases. Germline values: CDR1 SGHRS, CDR2 YFSETQ. The CDR3 has 18 amino acids. Full variable domain (outside the CDR3, taken from reference TRBV5-1 and TRBJ2-7): KAGVTQTPRYLIKTRGQQVTLSCSPISGHRSVSWYQQTPGQGLQFLFEYFSETQRNKGNFPGRFSGRQFSNSRSEMNVSTLELGDSALYLCASSLVGTSGRAPYEQYFGPGTRLTVT.

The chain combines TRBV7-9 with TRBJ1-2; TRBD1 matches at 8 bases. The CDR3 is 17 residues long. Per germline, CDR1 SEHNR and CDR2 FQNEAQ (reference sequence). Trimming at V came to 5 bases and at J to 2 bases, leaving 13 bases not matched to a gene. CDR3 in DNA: TGTGCCAGCAGCCTAAGACAGGGGACTCCCCCCAACTATGGCTACACCTTC. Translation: CASSLRQGTPPNYGYTF. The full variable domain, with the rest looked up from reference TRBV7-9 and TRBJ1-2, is DTGVSQNPRHKITKRGQNVTFRCDPISEHNRLYWYRQTLGQGPEFLTYFQNEAQLEKSRLLSDRFSAERPKGSFSTLEIQRTEQGDSAMYLCASSLRQGTPPNYGYTFGSGTRLTVV.

The CDR3 DNA sequence: TGTGCCAGCAGCGACAGGGTCAATTTAGGCGCAGATACGCAGTATTTT. It is translated as CASSDRVNLGADTQYF. The V gene is TRBV9, the J gene TRBJ2-3; tentative D call: TRBD1 (6 bases). The CDR3 loop spans 16 amino acids. Looked up from germline, CDR1 is SGDLS and CDR2 is YYNGEE. V shed 3 bases and J shed 4 bases, with 18 bases lying between them.

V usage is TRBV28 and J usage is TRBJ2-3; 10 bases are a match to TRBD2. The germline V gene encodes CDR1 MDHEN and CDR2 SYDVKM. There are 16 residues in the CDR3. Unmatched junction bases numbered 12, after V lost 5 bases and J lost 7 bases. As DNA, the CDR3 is TGTGCCAGCAGTCCCCAGCGGGAGGGCGTCCCGTATACGCAGTATTTT. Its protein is CASSPQREGVPYTQYF. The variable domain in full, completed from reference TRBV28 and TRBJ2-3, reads DVKVTQSSRYLVKRTGEKVFLECVQDMDHENMFWYRQDPGLGLRLIYFSYDVKMKEKGDIPEGYSVSREKKERFSLILESASTNQTSMYLCASSPQREGVPYTQYFGPGTRLTVL.

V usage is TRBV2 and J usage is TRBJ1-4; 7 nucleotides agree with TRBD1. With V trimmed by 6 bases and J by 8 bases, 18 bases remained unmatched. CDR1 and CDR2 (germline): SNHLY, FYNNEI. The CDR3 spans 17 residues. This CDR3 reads CASRIRPTGRYGEKLFF. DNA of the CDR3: TGTGCCAGCAGGATAAGACCGACAGGGCGGTATGGGGAAAAACTGTTTTTT.

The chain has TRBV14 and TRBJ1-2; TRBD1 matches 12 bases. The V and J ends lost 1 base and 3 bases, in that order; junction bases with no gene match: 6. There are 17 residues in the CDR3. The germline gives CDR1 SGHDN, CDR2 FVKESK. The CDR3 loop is CASSQVVGTGGYYGYTF. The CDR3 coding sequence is TGTGCCAGCAGCCAAGTCGTGGGGACAGGGGGCTACTATGGCTACACCTTC.

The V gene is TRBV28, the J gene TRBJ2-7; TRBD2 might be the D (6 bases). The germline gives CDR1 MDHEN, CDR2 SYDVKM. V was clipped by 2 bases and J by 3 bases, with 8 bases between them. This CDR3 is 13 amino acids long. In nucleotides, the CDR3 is TGTGCCAGCAGTTTAGGGACTTTCTACGAGCAGTACTTC. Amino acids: CASSLGTFYEQYF.

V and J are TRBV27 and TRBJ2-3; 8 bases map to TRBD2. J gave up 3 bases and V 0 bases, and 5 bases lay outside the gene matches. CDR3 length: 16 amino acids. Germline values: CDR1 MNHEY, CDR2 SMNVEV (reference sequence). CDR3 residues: CASSLSWRLATDTQYF. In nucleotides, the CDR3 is TGTGCCAGCAGTTTATCTTGGAGACTAGCGACAGATACGCAGTATTTT.

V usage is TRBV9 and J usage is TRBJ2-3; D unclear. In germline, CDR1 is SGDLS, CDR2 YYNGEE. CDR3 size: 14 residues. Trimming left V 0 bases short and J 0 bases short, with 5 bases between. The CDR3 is CASSVDPSTDTQYF. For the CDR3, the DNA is TGTGCCAGCAGCGTAGATCCTAGCACAGATACGCAGTATTTT.

CDR3 bases: TGTGCCAGCAGTTTATCACAGGGATCCTACGAGCAGTACTTC. This gives the protein CASSLSQGSYEQYF. The gene calls are TRBV27 and TRBJ2-7, with a tentative D call TRBD1 (6 bases). Trimming cost V 0 bases and J 1 base, with 7 bases left between them. The germline CDR1 and CDR2 sequences are MNHEY and SMNVEV (reference sequence). The CDR3 is 14 amino acids.